Given below is one T cell receptor (beta chain) in context. The data are from a study of blood T cell repertoires in COVID-19. Study information: Collection of acute and convalescent COVID-19 samples took place in the United States, Italy and Spain. T cells, B-cell-depleted T cells, or PBMCs supplied cDNA or gDNA.

This CDR3 spans 18 amino acids. The data were produced by immunoSEQ multiplex PCR, yet TCRdb's version contains in-frame clones alone and is incomplete. The repertoire holds roughly 90,000 clones, with roughly 80% as singletons. This chain uses TRBV21-1 with TRBJ1-5; the D call TRBD1 from the table was never checked on the DNA. TRBV21-1 is flagged as a pseudogene. The clonotype originates from a woman of 80 years or more with active or convalescent COVID-19. The sequencing input was peripheral blood. DNA for the CDR3: TGTGCCAGCAGCACACCTTCCGGGACAGGGACGGGTAATCAGCCCCAGCATTTT. Translated: CASSTPSGTGTGNQPQHF.